This T cell receptor beta chain was observed in a study of T cells in Graves' hyperthyroidism and ophthalmopathy (dated by TCRdb to the late 2010s). Turning to the overall study: Peripheral blood was sampled at the time of initial diagnosis, prior to any treatment. TCR V-J signatures able to tell the groups apart were searched for in a discovery cohort of 100 or so patients, of whom over 40 had Graves' ophthalmopathy and around 58 had stable Graves' hyperthyroidism. An independent validation cohort of under 20 hyperthyroidism patients and more than 15 patients who later progressed to ophthalmopathy tested prospective prediction of ophthalmopathy. The 100 discovery patients were divided at random into training and test sets in a 7:3 ratio. In addition, the study compared T-cell repertoires in thyroid tissue and in blood from about 6 Graves' hyperthyroidism patients. Once sampling was done, hyperthyroidism patients were given methimazole at a starting dose of 30 mg daily, whereas ophthalmopathy patients were given high-dose intravenous methylprednisolone. According to the paper, TCR Vbeta CDR3 sequencing was carried out on 135 peripheral blood samples, which came from fewer than 50 ophthalmopathy, around 75 hyperthyroidism and 17 progressor patients.

Ten or more counts support this clonotype. The antigen this receptor binds is unknown. No much larger clone is present one base from it, and per-base qualities are unavailable. TCR beta CDR3 regions were amplified from RNA transcripts. For the first round of RT-PCR on the TCR CDR3, the HTBI primer set was used together with the Qiagen OneStep RT-PCR kit. The libraries were constructed in a second round of multiplex PCR and then size-selected and purified. Paired-end sequencing of the libraries was performed with 100 bp reads on an Illumina HiSeq2000. As for the original processing: Raw data were processed with SOAPnuke, discarding reads with adapters, uncalled bases, mean Phred below 15, or no exact constant-primer or identifier match. COPE v1.2.5 was used to merge the high-quality paired reads, and each unique nucleotide sequence was defined as a clonotype. MiTCR v1.1 was used to align the clonotypes against IMGT TRBV, TRBD and TRBJ reference segments. The analysis was restricted to V-J combinations with a frequency above 0.0001, which together covered 98% to 99.2% of the repertoires. The TCS score was defined as F50 (clonal expansion) divided by E x V (chaos), with BLOSUM62-based TCRdist calculated between CDR3 peptides within each V-J. Welch's t-statistics and random forest reduced some 510 V-J features to 10 to 15, which were used in a naive Bayes classifier (R e1071). TCRdb ran its own pipeline on the public reads, namely fastp trimming at Q25 and MiXCR clone calling, and kept in-frame beta chains. Rows matching on CDR3 protein sequence are summarized as one entry with the most common DNA and genes. In this record, the V and J calls reflect TCRdb's handling and not the investigators' own analysis. The sample has approximately 220,000 distinct CDR3 sequences on record, about a sixth of them singletons. The top ten constitute roughly two fifths of the sample.

For this chain, trimming is 2 bases at the V end and 6 bases at the J end, and the number of junction bases without a gene match is 6. The CDR3 sequence holds 15 residues, the cysteine and phenylalanine included. The entry retains the CDR3 DNA only, 45 bases that are in frame from base 1. The germline V gene supplies CDR1 MDHEN and CDR2 SYDVKM. Summary of the overall study and its limitations: Blood samples also contained most of the expanded thyroid clonotypes (frequency above 0.001), which suggests that blood repertoires may reflect thyroid immune responses. No statistical method was used to fix the sample size in advance, and group allocation was not hidden from the investigators. In cross-validation, a model built on a 13 V-J signature told ophthalmopathy apart from stable hyperthyroidism with under 90% sensitivity and approximately 84% specificity, and in testing the same model reached 80%/75%. In validation, the model predicted progression to ophthalmopathy with roughly 66% sensitivity and approximately 74% specificity, a median of 6.5 months before onset.

Stable Graves' hyperthyroidism was defined as no progression to ophthalmopathy during 18 months of follow-up. Hyperthyroidism patients were aged 18 to 65 years and newly diagnosed, with disease duration of less than 2 months. Any patient with an uncontrolled infection, another autoimmune disease, pregnancy or lactation was excluded. Diagnoses were based on clinical symptoms, serum thyroxine and TRAb, thyroid ultrasound and orbital computed tomography. Ficoll-Paque density gradient centrifugation was used to isolate PBMCs from approximately 10 ml of fresh peripheral blood. Total RNA was extracted using Trizol reagent, and RNA quality was assessed on an Agilent 2100 Bioanalyzer.

The sequenced sample consisted of blood. This sequence uses TRBV28 and TRBJ2-7, with TRBD2 matching 11 junction bases. This TCR derives from a man aged 35-49 years with Graves' hyperthyroidism. The CDR3 amino acid sequence is: CASSLVSGGAGEQYF. The nucleotides are TGTGCCAGCAGTTTAGTTAGCGGGGGGGCCGGCGAGCAGTACTTC.